These 3 T cell receptor beta chains were all obtained from the same sample, sequenced in a study of T-cell memory formation after mild COVID-19. TCRdb reprocessed the 5' RACE reads with MiXCR, giving one entry per CDR3 protein. The profile shows approximately 150,000 distinct CDR3 sequences, about 14% of them singletons. Sequencing used PBMCs or a T cell subset sorted from them (not recorded which). Source of these receptors: an adult woman who had mild COVID-19 (a few samples of this study predate the infection). Cell type and time point are not known.

The rearrangement joins TRBV29-1 to TRBJ2-3, with 11 bases matching TRBD2. With V trimmed by 2 bases and J by 3 bases, 4 bases remained unmatched. This CDR3 has 15 residues. The germline V gene encodes CDR1 SQVTM and CDR2 ANQGSEA. The CDR3 nucleotides read TGCAGCGTTGAAAGTAGCGGGGGGGCGACAGATACGCAGTATTTT. Translating it yields CSVESSGGATDTQYF.

The chain joins TRBV3-1 to TRBJ1-4, with D uncertain. CDR3 length: 16 amino acids. Trimming pared 4 bases from V and 2 bases from J, leaving 14 bases between. Germline assignment: CDR1 LGHDT and CDR2 YNNKEL (reference sequence). The CDR3 sequence: CASSLDPQATNEKLFF. In DNA form, the CDR3 reads TGTGCCAGCAGCCTCGACCCTCAGGCTACTAATGAAAAACTGTTTTTT.

This clonotype occurred a few times. This chain connects TRBV30 to TRBJ2-3; 7 positions match TRBD2. This CDR3 has 17 amino acids. Germline trimming cut 2 bases from V and 4 bases from J; bases unmatched to any gene: 15. Germline V lookup: CDR1 GTSNPN, CDR2 SVGIG (reference sequence). CDR3 protein: CAWSPRLGAGDPDTQYF. The CDR3 nucleotides are TGTGCCTGGAGTCCCCGATTAGGGGCGGGAGACCCAGATACGCAGTATTTT. Together with reference TRBV30 and TRBJ2-3, the CDR3 gives the full variable domain: SQTIHQWPATLVQPVGSPLSLECTVEGTSNPNLYWYRQAAGRGLQLLFYSVGIGQISSEVPQNLSASRPQDRQFILSSKKLLLSDSGFYLCAWSPRLGAGDPDTQYFGPGTRLTVL.